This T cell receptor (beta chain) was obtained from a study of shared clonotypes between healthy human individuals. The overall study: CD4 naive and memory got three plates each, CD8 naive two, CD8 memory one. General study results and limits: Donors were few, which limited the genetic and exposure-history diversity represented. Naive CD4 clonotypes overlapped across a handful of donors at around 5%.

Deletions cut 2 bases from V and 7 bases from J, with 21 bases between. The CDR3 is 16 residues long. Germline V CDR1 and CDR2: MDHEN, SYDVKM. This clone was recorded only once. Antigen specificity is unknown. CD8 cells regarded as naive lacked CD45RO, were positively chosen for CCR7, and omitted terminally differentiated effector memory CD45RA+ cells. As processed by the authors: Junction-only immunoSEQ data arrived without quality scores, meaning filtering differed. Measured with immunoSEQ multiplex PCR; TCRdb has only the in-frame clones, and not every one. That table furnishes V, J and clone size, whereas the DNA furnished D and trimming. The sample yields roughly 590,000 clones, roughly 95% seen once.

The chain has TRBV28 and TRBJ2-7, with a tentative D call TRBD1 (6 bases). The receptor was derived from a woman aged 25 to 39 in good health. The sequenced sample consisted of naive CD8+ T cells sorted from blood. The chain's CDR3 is CASSLNRDTRGVEQYF. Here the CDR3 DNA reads TGTGCCAGCAGTTTAAACCGGGACACTCGAGGAGTGGAGCAGTACTTC.